This is a list of T cell receptor beta chains from one sample in a study of blood T cell repertoires in COVID-19. TCRdb keeps only in-frame clones here, not all; method: immunoSEQ multiplex PCR. The sample lists about 230,000 clones; 83% were seen once. Sequencing was performed on peripheral blood. These receptors were collected from an elderly man with acute or convalescent COVID-19. CDR3s include the opening cysteine and the closing phenylalanine or tryptophan. The D gene is left open where the match is weak. Only part of the rows carry a size: once, few, many, or a class if the clone is expanded.

V,size,J,D,CDR3,DNA
TRBV5-1,-,TRBJ1-4,TRBD1,CASQRRDSNEKLFF,TGCGCCAGCCAACGCCGGGACAGTAATGAAAAACTGTTTTTT
TRBV11-2,-,TRBJ2-7,TRBD2,CASSSGGLAGRSYEQYF,TGTGCCAGCAGCAGTGGGGGGCTAGCGGGGCGTTCCTACGAGCAGTACTTC
TRBV12-3/TRBV12-4,-,TRBJ2-1,TRBD2,CASSPHLAGEQFF,TGTGCCAGCAGTCCCCACCTAGCGGGCGAGCAGTTCTTC
TRBV27,-,TRBJ2-6,-,CASSLNPGQLSGANVLTF,TGTGCCAGCAGTTTAAACCCAGGGCAACTCTCTGGGGCCAACGTCCTGACTTTC
TRBV5-1,-,TRBJ2-3,-,CASSLKGSGTDTQYF,TGCGCCAGCAGCTTGAAGGGTAGCGGCACAGATACGCAGTATTTT
TRBV27,-,TRBJ2-7,-,CASGKGGSYEQYF,TGTGCCAGCGGGAAGGGGGGGTCCTACGAGCAGTACTTC
TRBV11-2,-,TRBJ1-6,-,CASSPTMGGALVNSPLHF,TGTGCCAGCAGCCCTACAATGGGGGGGGCCCTAGTTAATTCACCCCTCCACTTT
TRBV11-3,few,TRBJ2-2,-,CASSLEVGSTGELFF,TGTGCCAGCAGCTTAGAGGTCGGGAGCACCGGGGAGCTGTTTTTT
TRBV28,few,TRBJ2-5,TRBD2,CASSLAGGKTQYF,TGTGCCAGCAGTTTGGCCGGGGGGAAGACCCAGTACTTC
TRBV28,once,TRBJ2-6,TRBD1,CASRAGGVKGANVLTF,TGTGCCAGCAGGGCAGGGGGAGTAAAGGGGGCCAACGTCCTGACTTTC
TRBV5-1,-,TRBJ2-1,TRBD2,CASSPGLAGRNEQFF,TGCGCCAGCAGCCCGGGACTAGCGGGGAGAAATGAGCAGTTCTTC
TRBV3-1/TRBV3-2,-,TRBJ1-4,-,CASRAGLNEKLFF,TGTGCCAGCAGAGCTGGGCTGAATGAAAAACTGTTTTTT
TRBV15,many,TRBJ2-3,-,CATSPRDTTDTQYF,TGTGCCACCAGCCCCCGGGACACCACAGATACGCAGTATTTT
TRBV3-1/TRBV3-2,-,TRBJ2-6,-,CASSHRGSGANVLTF,TGTGCCAGCAGCCACCGGGGCTCTGGGGCCAACGTCCTGACTTTC
TRBV5-1,once,TRBJ2-7,TRBD2,CASSLESGGAYEQYF,TGCGCCAGCAGCTTAGAGAGCGGGGGGGCCTACGAGCAGTACTTC
TRBV7-2,-,TRBJ2-1,TRBD2,CASSMFGLALNEQFF,TGTGCCAGCAGTATGTTTGGACTAGCCCTCAATGAGCAGTTCTTC
TRBV7-9,-,TRBJ1-1,TRBD1,CASSKQGQMNTEAFF,TGTGCCAGCAGCAAACAGGGGCAGATGAACACTGAAGCTTTCTTT
TRBV6-5,once,TRBJ1-5,-,CASSYSGGSNQPQHF,TGTGCCAGCAGTTACTCGGGAGGGAGCAATCAGCCCCAGCATTTT
TRBV3-1/TRBV3-2,-,TRBJ2-5,-,CASMAPGETQYF,TGTGCCAGCATGGCGCCGGGAGAGACCCAGTACTTC
TRBV7-9,-,TRBJ2-3,-,CASSLGGPTDTQYF,TGTGCCAGCAGCTTAGGAGGGCCCACAGATACGCAGTATTTT
TRBV7-8,-,TRBJ2-5,TRBD1,CASSPWDRGRLGETQYF,TGTGCCAGCAGCCCTTGGGACAGGGGGCGCTTGGGGGAGACCCAGTACTTC
TRBV2,-,TRBJ1-2,-,CASSPQGSSGYTF,TGTGCCAGCAGTCCGCAGGGGTCTTCTGGCTACACCTTC
TRBV18,-,TRBJ2-1,TRBD1,CASSPGQGVYNEQFF,TGTGCCAGCTCACCGGGACAGGGTGTCTACAATGAGCAGTTCTTC
TRBV7-8,-,TRBJ2-5,TRBD2,CASSPSGTSGRGAETQYF,TGTGCCAGCAGCCCCTCCGGGACTAGCGGGAGGGGGGCGGAGACCCAGTACTTC
TRBV9,-,TRBJ2-5,TRBD1,CASSPRDRAQETQYF,TGTGCCAGCAGCCCCCGGGACAGGGCGCAAGAGACCCAGTACTTC
TRBV19,-,TRBJ2-5,-,CASTPGAQYF,TGTGCCAGTACTCCAGGGGCCCAGTACTTC
TRBV29-1,-,TRBJ2-3,-,CSVAGGTDTQYF,TGCAGCGTTGCGGGGGGCACAGATACGCAGTATTTT
TRBV7-8,-,TRBJ2-1,TRBD1,CASSRDRALFF,TGTGCCAGCAGCCGAGACAGGGCGCTGTTCTTC
TRBV5-5,-,TRBJ2-7,-,CASSIRVVAYEQYF,TGTGCCAGCAGCATCAGGGTGGTGGCCTACGAGCAGTACTTC
TRBV6-1,-,TRBJ2-7,-,CASSERWEAGGEQYF,TGTGCCAGCAGTGAACGGTGGGAGGCCGGAGGCGAGCAGTACTTC
TRBV7-2,-,TRBJ1-1,TRBD1,CASSRNSQGAGTEAFF,TGTGCCAGCAGCCGGAATTCACAGGGGGCGGGCACTGAAGCTTTCTTT
TRBV20-1,once,TRBJ2-3,TRBD2,CSASGLAGARTDTQYF,TGCAGTGCTAGTGGACTAGCGGGGGCCCGCACAGATACGCAGTATTTT
TRBV19,-,TRBJ1-2,-,CASTHPGFSANYGYTF,TGTGCCAGTACCCATCCCGGGTTTTCGGCTAACTATGGCTACACCTTC
TRBV5-1,-,TRBJ2-7,TRBD1,CASSSSGQGRYEQYF,TGCGCCAGCAGCTCGTCAGGACAGGGGCGCTACGAGCAGTACTTC
TRBV11-3,-,TRBJ2-5,-,CASSEQGGKTQYF,TGTGCCAGCAGCGAACAGGGTGGGAAGACCCAGTACTTC
TRBV18,-,TRBJ2-1,TRBD1,CASSPAGTENNEQFF,TGTGCCAGCTCACCCGCCGGGACAGAAAACAATGAGCAGTTCTTC
TRBV6-5,-,TRBJ2-3,TRBD1,CASSTQTGSTDTQYF,TGTGCCAGCAGCACCCAGACAGGGAGCACAGATACGCAGTATTTT